This TCR beta chain stems from a study of blood T cell repertoires in COVID-19. In the study overall: The United States, Italy and Spain provided the acute and convalescent COVID-19 samples. From T cells, B-cell-depleted T cells, or PBMCs came the material, which was cDNA or gDNA.

The CDR3 is 16 amino acids. V gave up 3 bases and J gave up 2 bases, with 15 bases separating them. Germline V gives CDR1 SGDLS, CDR2 YYNGEE. As originally analysed: Nucleated cell counts were estimated from reference gene primer amplification. Data came from immunoSEQ multiplex PCR; TCRdb stores just in-frame clones and leaves some out. Clone size and the V and J calls come from that table; the DNA yielded D and trimming. The table records 250,000 or so clones, roughly 90% of them present only once. The chain is built from TRBV9 and TRBJ1-3; unclear D gene. What was sequenced was peripheral blood. This clonotype originated in a man aged 25 to 40 with active or convalescent COVID-19. The CDR3, as DNA: TGTGCCAGCAGCGCGTACCGGGTCCAGACTGGAAACACCATATATTTT. Protein product: CASSAYRVQTGNTIYF.